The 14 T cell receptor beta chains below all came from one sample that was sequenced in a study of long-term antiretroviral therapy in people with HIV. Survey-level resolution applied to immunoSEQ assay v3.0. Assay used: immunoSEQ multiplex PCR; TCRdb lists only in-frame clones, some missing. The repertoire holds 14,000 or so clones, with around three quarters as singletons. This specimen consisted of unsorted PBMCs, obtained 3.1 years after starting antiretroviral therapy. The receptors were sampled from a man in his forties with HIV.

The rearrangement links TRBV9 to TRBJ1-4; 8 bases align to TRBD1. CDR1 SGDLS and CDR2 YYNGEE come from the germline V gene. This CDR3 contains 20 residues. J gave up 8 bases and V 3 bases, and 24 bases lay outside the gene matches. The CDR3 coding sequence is TGTGCCAGCAGCGCGGGCCCTGGGAGGACAGGGTGGGAAGGCGAGGAAAAACTGTTTTTT. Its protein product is CASSAGPGRTGWEGEEKLFF.

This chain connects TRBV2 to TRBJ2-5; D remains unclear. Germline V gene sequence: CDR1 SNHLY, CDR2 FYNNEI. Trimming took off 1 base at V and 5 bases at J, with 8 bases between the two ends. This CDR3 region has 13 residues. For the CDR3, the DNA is TGTGCCAGCAGTGAAGGGGGATGGGAGACCCAGTACTTC. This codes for CASSEGGWETQYF.

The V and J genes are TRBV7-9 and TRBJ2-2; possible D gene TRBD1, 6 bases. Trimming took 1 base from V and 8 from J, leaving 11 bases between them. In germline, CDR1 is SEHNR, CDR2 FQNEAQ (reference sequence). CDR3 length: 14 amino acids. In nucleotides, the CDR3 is TGTGCCAGCAGCTTAGGACAGGCTGCGGGGGAGCTGTTTTTT. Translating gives CASSLGQAAGELFF.

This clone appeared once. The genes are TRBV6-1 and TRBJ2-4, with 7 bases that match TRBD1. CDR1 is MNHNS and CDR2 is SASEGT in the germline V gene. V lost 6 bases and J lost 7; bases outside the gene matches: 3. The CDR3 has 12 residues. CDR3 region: CASRGDSNIQYF. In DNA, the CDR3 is TGTGCCAGCAGGGGGGACAGTAACATTCAGTACTTC.

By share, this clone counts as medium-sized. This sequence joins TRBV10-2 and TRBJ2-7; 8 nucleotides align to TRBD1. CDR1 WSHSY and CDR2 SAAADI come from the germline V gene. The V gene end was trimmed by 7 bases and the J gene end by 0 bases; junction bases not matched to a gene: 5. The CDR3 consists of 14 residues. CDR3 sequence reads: CASTMTGASYEQYF. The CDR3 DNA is TGCGCCAGCACCATGACAGGGGCCTCCTACGAGCAGTACTTC.

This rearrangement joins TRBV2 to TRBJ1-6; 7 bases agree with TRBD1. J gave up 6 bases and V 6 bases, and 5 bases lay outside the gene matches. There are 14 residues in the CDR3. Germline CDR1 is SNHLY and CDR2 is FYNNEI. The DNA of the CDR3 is TGTGCCAGCAGGTCAGGGGGGGCTAATTCACCCCTCCACTTT. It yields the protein CASRSGGANSPLHF.

CDR3 sequence (DNA): TGCGCCAGCAGCCAAAAAACGGGGAACACTGAAGCTTTCTTT. It codes for CASSQKTGNTEAFF. This rearrangement joins TRBV4-1 to TRBJ1-1; unclear D gene. CDR3 length: 14 amino acids. Per the germline V gene, CDR1 is MGHRA and CDR2 is YSYEKL. The V end was cut by 2 bases, the J end by 1 base, with 8 bases between.

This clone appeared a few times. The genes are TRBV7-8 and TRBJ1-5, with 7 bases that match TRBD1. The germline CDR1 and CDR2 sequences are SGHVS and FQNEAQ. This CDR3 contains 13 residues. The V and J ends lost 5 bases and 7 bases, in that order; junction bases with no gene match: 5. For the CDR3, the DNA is TGTGCCAGCAGCCGACAGGGCGGACAGCCCCAGCATTTT. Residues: CASSRQGGQPQHF.

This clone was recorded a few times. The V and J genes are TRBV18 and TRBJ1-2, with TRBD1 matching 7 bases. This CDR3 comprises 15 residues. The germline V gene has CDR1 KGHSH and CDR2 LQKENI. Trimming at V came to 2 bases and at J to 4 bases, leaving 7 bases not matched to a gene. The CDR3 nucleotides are TGTGCCAGCTCACCATCTCAGTGGGACAGCTATGGCTACACCTTC. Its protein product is CASSPSQWDSYGYTF.

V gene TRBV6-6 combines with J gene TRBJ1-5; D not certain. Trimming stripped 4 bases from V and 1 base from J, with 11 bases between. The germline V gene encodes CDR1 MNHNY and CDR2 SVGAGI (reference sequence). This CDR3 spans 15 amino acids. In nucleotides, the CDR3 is TGTGCCAGCAGTTCCCTGAGGTCGAGCAATCAGCCCCAGCATTTT. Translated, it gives CASSSLRSSNQPQHF.

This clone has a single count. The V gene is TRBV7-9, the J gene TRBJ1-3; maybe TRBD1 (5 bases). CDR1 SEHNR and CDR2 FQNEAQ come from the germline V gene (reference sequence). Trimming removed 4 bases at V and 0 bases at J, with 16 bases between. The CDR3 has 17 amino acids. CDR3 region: CASSSSTVSSSGNTIYF. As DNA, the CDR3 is TGTGCCAGCAGCTCCTCGACAGTTTCCTCCTCTGGAAACACCATATATTTT. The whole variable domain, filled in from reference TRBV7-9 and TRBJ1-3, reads DTGVSQNPRHKITKRGQNVTFRCDPISEHNRLYWYRQTLGQGPEFLTYFQNEAQLEKSRLLSDRFSAERPKGSFSTLEIQRTEQGDSAMYLCASSSSTVSSSGNTIYFGEGSWLTVV.

The CDR3 loop reads CASTKGWDYGYTF. The CDR3 DNA is TGTGCCAGTACCAAGGGCTGGGACTATGGCTACACCTTC. The J gene is TRBJ1-2, the V gene TRBV19; D not resolved. Trimming stripped 7 bases from V and 3 bases from J, with 12 bases between. This CDR3 contains 13 residues. CDR1 LNHDA and CDR2 SQIVND come from the germline V gene (reference sequence).

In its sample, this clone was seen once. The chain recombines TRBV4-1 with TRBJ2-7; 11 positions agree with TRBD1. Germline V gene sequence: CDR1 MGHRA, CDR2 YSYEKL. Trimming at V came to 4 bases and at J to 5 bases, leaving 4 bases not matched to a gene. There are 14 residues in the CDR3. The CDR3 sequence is CASSPGTGGDEQYF. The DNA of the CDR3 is TGCGCCAGCAGCCCCGGGACAGGGGGGGACGAGCAGTACTTC.

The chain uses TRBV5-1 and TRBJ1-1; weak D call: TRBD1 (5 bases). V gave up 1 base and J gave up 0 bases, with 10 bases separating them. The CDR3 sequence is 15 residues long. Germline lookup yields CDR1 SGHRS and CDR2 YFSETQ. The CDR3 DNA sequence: TGCGCCAGCAGCTTGTGGGGGGGATTGAACACTGAAGCTTTCTTT. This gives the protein CASSLWGGLNTEAFF.